These 20 T cell receptor beta chains were all obtained from the same sample, sequenced in a study of T cell responses to AZD1222 COVID-19 vaccine. Sequencing was performed with immunoSEQ multiplex PCR; in TCRdb, only in-frame clones are kept and a portion is missing. In the table there are 80,000 to 100,000 clones, about 86% of which are singletons. The sequencing here drew on peripheral blood, taken on day 0 of AZD1222 vaccination. The receptor set was obtained from an adult in good health.

This chain links TRBV2 with TRBJ2-5; possibly TRBD1 for D (5 bases). Germline CDR1 and CDR2: SNHLY and FYNNEI. The ends were cut back, 4 bases at V and 13 bases at J, with 13 bases in the middle. The CDR3 length is 11 residues. CDR3 in amino acids: CASSVLRQPYF. The CDR3 nucleotides are TGTGCCAGCAGTGTCTTGCGACAGCCGTACTTC.

The rearrangement links TRBV10-2 to TRBJ2-5; D possibly corresponds to TRBD2 (5 bases). The germline V and J ends were trimmed by 7 bases and 2 bases, with 11 bases remaining between them. The CDR3 is made up of 13 amino acids. The V gene's germline CDR1 is WSHSY and CDR2 SAAADI. The CDR3 nucleotides read TGCGCCAGCACGAGGAGCGGACAAGAGACCCAGTACTTC. Translating gives CASTRSGQETQYF.

The rearrangement uses TRBV6-2 or TRBV6-3 and TRBJ1-5; unclear D gene. The length of the CDR3 is 13 residues. Germline values: CDR1 MNHEY, CDR2 SVGEGT. V lost 2 bases to trimming and J lost 4 bases, with 6 bases between them. CDR3 nucleotide sequence: TGTGCCAGCAGTTACGCAGCAAATCAGCCCCAGCATTTT. It yields the protein CASSYAANQPQHF.

This chain joins TRBV30 and TRBJ1-2; D gene unclear. This CDR3 is built from 13 residues. CDR1 and CDR2 (germline): GTSNPN, SVGIG (reference sequence). The germline V and J ends were trimmed by 0 bases and 8 bases, with 13 bases remaining between them. As DNA, the CDR3 is TGTGCCTGGAGTGTCGCCACATTAGGCGGCTACACCTTC. Translating gives CAWSVATLGGYTF.

The chain links TRBV19 to TRBJ1-2; 8 bases agree with TRBD1. This CDR3 is built from 14 residues. V trimming: 4 bases; J trimming: 6 bases; junction bases outside the gene matches: 7. CDR1 and CDR2 (germline): LNHDA, SQIVND (reference sequence). CDR3 bases: TGTGCCAGTAGTACCGGACAGGGAATTCATGGCTACACCTTC. This translates into CASSTGQGIHGYTF.

The chain carries TRBV5-6 and TRBJ2-1, with 9 bases aligning to TRBD1. The length of the CDR3 is 17 residues. CDR1 and CDR2 from the germline V gene are SGHDT and YYEEEE. The V segment lost 3 bases and the J segment 4 bases; nucleotides outside the gene matches: 11. The chain's CDR3 is CASSSVTGTGRYNEQFF. In DNA, the CDR3 is TGTGCCAGCAGCTCTGTGACCGGGACAGGGAGATACAATGAGCAGTTCTTC.

This chain uses TRBV23-1 with TRBJ1-6, with 7 bases fitting TRBD1. TRBV23-1 is identified as an open reading frame with a role that is uncertain. The CDR3 is 15 amino acids. The ends lost 0 bases at V and 9 bases at J; junction bases unmatched: 5. The CDR3 here is CASSQSGGDSSPLHF. As DNA, the CDR3 is TGCGCCAGCAGTCAATCAGGAGGGGACAGTTCACCCCTCCACTTT.

The genes are TRBV10-2 and TRBJ1-6, with 7 bases that match TRBD1. The CDR3 covers 15 residues. The V gene's germline CDR1 is WSHSY and CDR2 SAAADI. Unmatched junction bases numbered 8, after V lost 6 bases and J lost 6 bases. CDR3 residues: CASRDPGQSNSPLHF. The CDR3 nucleotides read TGCGCCAGCAGGGACCCGGGACAGTCTAATTCACCCCTCCACTTT.

CDR3 DNA sequence: TGTGCCAGCAGCTTAGTATTCAGGAACCAAGAGACCCAGTACTTC. It translates to CASSLVFRNQETQYF. The rearrangement joins TRBV7-8 to TRBJ2-5; D gene unclear. This CDR3 spans 15 amino acids. The V and J ends lost 1 base and 0 bases respectively, with 9 bases between them. Germline V gene data show CDR1 as SGHVS and CDR2 as FQNEAQ.

This sequence joins TRBV3-1 (or the pseudogene TRBV3-2) and TRBJ1-2; 9 bases agree with TRBD1. V was clipped by 5 bases and J by 8 bases; unmatched bases: 6. Per germline, CDR1 LGHDT and CDR2 YNNKEL (reference sequence). The CDR3 contains 13 residues. The CDR3 DNA reads TGTGCCAGCAGCTTCGACAGGGGGAGCGGCTACACCTTC. It specifies CASSFDRGSGYTF.

V and J are TRBV12-3 or TRBV12-4 and TRBJ2-7; 7 bases agree with TRBD2. After removal of 6 bases from V and 2 bases from J, the junction contained 4 bases not matched to a gene. The CDR3 contains 13 residues. The CDR3 DNA sequence: TGTGCCAGCAGGTCTAGCGGAACCTACGAGCAGTACTTC. Amino acids: CASRSSGTYEQYF.

The chain is built from TRBV12-3 or TRBV12-4 and TRBJ2-7, with D unresolved. The CDR3 length is 12 residues. Between the trimmed V and J ends, which lost 6 bases and 4 bases, there was a span of 10 bases. CDR3: CASRLDGYEQYF. The CDR3 bases are TGTGCCAGCAGACTGGACGGGTACGAGCAGTACTTC.

The chain joins TRBV30 to TRBJ1-2; tentatively, D is TRBD1 (5 bases). CDR1 and CDR2 from the germline V gene are GTSNPN and SVGIG (reference sequence). V shed 8 bases and J shed 8 bases, with 18 bases lying between them. The CDR3 spans 12 residues. Here the CDR3 DNA reads TGTGCCGGGACCCAACCGAACGGAGGCTACACCTTC. Amino acid sequence: CAGTQPNGGYTF. The full variable domain, its missing parts supplied by reference TRBV30 and TRBJ1-2, is SQTIHQWPATLVQPVGSPLSLECTVEGTSNPNLYWYRQAAGRGLQLLFYSVGIGQISSEVPQNLSASRPQDRQFILSSKKLLLSDSGFYLCAGTQPNGGYTFGSGTRLTVV.

V and J are TRBV5-4 and TRBJ1-1, with unresolved D. CDR3 length: 13 residues. CDR1 SGHNT and CDR2 YYREEE come from the germline V gene (reference sequence). V dropped 1 base and J dropped 1 base, with 5 bases sitting between them. CDR3 loop: CASSLPKNTEAFF. As DNA, the CDR3 is TGTGCCAGCAGCTTGCCCAAGAACACTGAAGCTTTCTTT.

The J gene is TRBJ1-2, the V gene TRBV7-6; 10 positions agree with TRBD1. The CDR3 runs 15 residues. The V gene end was trimmed by 4 bases and the J gene end by 4 bases; junction bases not matched to a gene: 6. The germline V gene has CDR1 SGHVS and CDR2 FNYEAQ. The CDR3 is CASSSDRGFGYGYTF. CDR3 nucleotides: TGTGCCAGCAGCTCGGACAGGGGGTTCGGCTATGGCTACACCTTC.

This chain links TRBV11-2 with TRBJ2-1; the match to TRBD2 covers 11 bases. Germline V gives CDR1 SGHAT, CDR2 FQNNGV. This CDR3 contains 15 residues. V shed 6 bases, J shed 7 bases, and the junction held 8 bases outside the gene matches. CDR3 region: CASRQIAGGLNEQFF. CDR3 nucleotides: TGTGCCAGCAGACAAATAGCGGGGGGGCTTAATGAGCAGTTCTTC.

CDR3 amino acids: CASSPWTGLGDTQYF. The CDR3 DNA reads as TGTGCCAGTAGTCCTTGGACAGGGTTAGGAGATACGCAGTATTTT. This sequence joins TRBV19 and TRBJ2-3, with 8 bases fitting TRBD1. The CDR3 is made up of 15 amino acids. Germline values: CDR1 LNHDA, CDR2 SQIVND (reference sequence). Losses at the gene ends were 5 bases for V and 5 bases for J; bases not matched to a gene: 9.

This clone turned up a few times. This rearrangement joins TRBV19 to TRBJ2-7; the match to TRBD2 covers 11 bases. In germline, CDR1 is LNHDA, CDR2 SQIVND (reference sequence). This CDR3 region has 16 residues. The trim removed 3 bases at V and 5 bases at J, leaving 9 bases unmatched. CDR3 amino acids: CASSMVGTSGLDEQYF. For the CDR3, the DNA is TGTGCCAGTAGTATGGTTGGGACTAGCGGATTAGACGAGCAGTACTTC. Using reference TRBV19 and TRBJ2-7 for the parts outside the CDR3, the full variable domain is DGGITQSPKYLFRKEGQNVTLSCEQNLNHDAMYWYRQDPGQGLRLIYYSQIVNDFQKGDIAEGYSVSREKKESFPLTVTSAQKNPTAFYLCASSMVGTSGLDEQYFGPGTRLTVT.

This chain uses TRBV4-3 with TRBJ1-1; D uncertain. V was cut by 2 bases and J by 1 base, with 8 bases left in between. This CDR3 has 14 residues. Germline V gives CDR1 LGHNA, CDR2 YSLEER. The chain's CDR3 is CASSQNRQNTEAFF. As DNA, the CDR3 is TGCGCCAGCAGCCAAAACCGACAGAACACTGAAGCTTTCTTT.

The chain uses TRBV11-3 and TRBJ2-1; D possibly matches TRBD1 or TRBD2 (5 bases each). V lost 0 bases to trimming and J lost 6 bases, with 9 bases between them. Germline CDR1 reads SGHNT; CDR2 reads YENEEA. The CDR3 loop spans 14 amino acids. The CDR3 region is CASSLEGPSNEQFF. CDR3 DNA sequence: TGTGCCAGCAGCTTAGAGGGACCTAGCAATGAGCAGTTCTTC. Together with reference TRBV11-3 and TRBJ2-1, the CDR3 gives the full variable domain: EAGVVQSPRYKIIEKKQPVAFWCNPISGHNTLYWYLQNLGQGPELLIRYENEEAVDDSQLPKDRFSAERLKGVDSTLKIQPAELGDSAVYLCASSLEGPSNEQFFGPGTRLTVL.